This record concerns one TCR beta chain sequence. The sample is drawn from a study of T cell responses to AZD1222 COVID-19 vaccine. Assay: immunoSEQ multiplex PCR; the TCRdb copy retains only in-frame clones and omits some. The table records around 140,000 clones, roughly 85% of them present only once. Specimen: peripheral blood, collected 28 days after the second dose of the MenACWY control vaccine. The sequence was collected from an adult who received the MenACWY meningococcal vaccine as a control.

CDR3 in DNA: TGTGCCAGCAGCTTAGGAGGGACCGGGGAGCTGTTTTTT. Translated: CASSLGGTGELFF. This chain joins TRBV7-9 and TRBJ2-2; possible D gene TRBD2, 5 bases. The V gene's germline CDR1 is SEHNR and CDR2 FQNEAQ (reference sequence). Between the trimmed V and J ends, which lost 1 base and 5 bases, there was a span of 5 bases. This CDR3 has 13 residues.